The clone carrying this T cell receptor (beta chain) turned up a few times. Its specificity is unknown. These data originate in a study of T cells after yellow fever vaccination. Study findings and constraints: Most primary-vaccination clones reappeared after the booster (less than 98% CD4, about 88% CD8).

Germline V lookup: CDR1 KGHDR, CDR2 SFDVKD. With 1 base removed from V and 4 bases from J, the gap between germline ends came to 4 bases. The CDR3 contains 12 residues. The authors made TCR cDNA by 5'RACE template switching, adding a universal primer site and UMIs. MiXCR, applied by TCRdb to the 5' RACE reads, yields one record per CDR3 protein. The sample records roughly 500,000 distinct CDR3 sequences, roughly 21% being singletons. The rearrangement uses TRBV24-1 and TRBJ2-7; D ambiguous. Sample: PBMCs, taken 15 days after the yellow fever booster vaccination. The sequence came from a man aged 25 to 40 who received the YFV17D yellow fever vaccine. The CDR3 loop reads CATSDLNYEQYF. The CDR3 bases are TGTGCCACCAGTGATTTAAATTACGAGCAGTACTTC.